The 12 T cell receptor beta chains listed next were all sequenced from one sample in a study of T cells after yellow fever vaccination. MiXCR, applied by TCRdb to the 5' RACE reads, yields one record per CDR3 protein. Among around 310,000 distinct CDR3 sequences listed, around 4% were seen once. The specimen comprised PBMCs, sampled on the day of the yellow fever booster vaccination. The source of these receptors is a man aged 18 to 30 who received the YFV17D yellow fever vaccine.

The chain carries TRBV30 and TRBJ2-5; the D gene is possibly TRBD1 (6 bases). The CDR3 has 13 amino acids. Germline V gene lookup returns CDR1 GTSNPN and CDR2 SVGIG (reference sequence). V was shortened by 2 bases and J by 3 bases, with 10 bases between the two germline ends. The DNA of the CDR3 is TGTGCCTGGAGTTTACAGGGAGAAGAGACCCAGTACTTC. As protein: CAWSLQGEETQYF.

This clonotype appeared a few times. The CDR3 spells CASSQASPGLAGEYNEQFF. Here the CDR3 DNA reads TGTGCCAGCAGCCAAGCATCTCCGGGACTAGCGGGGGAGTACAATGAGCAGTTCTTC. V is TRBV3-1 and J is TRBJ2-1, with 14 bases fitting TRBD2. The length of the CDR3 is 19 residues. V gave up 1 base and J gave up 4 bases; unmatched junction bases: 9. The germline CDR1 and CDR2 sequences are LGHDT and YNNKEL (reference sequence).

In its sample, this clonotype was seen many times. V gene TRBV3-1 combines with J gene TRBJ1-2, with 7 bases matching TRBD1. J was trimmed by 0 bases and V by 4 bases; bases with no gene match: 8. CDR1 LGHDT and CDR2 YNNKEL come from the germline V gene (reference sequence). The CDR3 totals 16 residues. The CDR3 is CASSPLTGTANYGYTF. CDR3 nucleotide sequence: TGTGCCAGCAGCCCCCTAACCGGGACAGCTAACTATGGCTACACCTTC.

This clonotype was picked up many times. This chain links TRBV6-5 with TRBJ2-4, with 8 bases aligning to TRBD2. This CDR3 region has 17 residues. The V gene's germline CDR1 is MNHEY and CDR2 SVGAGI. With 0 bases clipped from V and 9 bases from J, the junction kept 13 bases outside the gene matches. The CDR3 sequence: CASSYSPPSGTRSIQYF. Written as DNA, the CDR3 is TGTGCCAGCAGTTACTCACCCCCATCCGGGACTAGGAGCATTCAGTACTTC.

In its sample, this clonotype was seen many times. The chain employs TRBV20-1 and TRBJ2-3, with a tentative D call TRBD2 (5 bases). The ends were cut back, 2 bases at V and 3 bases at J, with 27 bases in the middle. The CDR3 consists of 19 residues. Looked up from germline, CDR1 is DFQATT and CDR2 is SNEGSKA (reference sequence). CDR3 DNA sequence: TGCAGTGCTAGAAGCCTAGCTCGTAGGGCGTATTCGGTGACAGATACGCAGTATTTT. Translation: CSARSLARRAYSVTDTQYF.

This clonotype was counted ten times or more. This CDR3 reads CASSLIGKTDTQYF. DNA of the CDR3: TGTGCCAGCAGCTTAATAGGAAAAACAGATACGCAGTATTTT. The chain has TRBV7-2 and TRBJ2-3; D not certain. V was pared by 2 bases and J by 3 bases, with 9 bases between. From germline, CDR1 is SGHTA and CDR2 FQGNSA. The CDR3 loop spans 14 amino acids.

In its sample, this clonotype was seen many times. The CDR3 spells CASILTTDSPSGYTF. The CDR3 nucleotides read TGTGCCAGCATCCTTACAACGGACTCCCCCAGCGGCTACACCTTC. The J gene is TRBJ1-2, the V gene TRBV7-9; D is unresolved. Trimming shortened V by 7 bases and J by 8 bases, and 23 bases separated the two germline ends. Germline CDR1 and CDR2: SEHNR and FQNEAQ (reference sequence). The CDR3 sequence is 15 residues long. The whole variable domain, filled in from reference TRBV7-9 and TRBJ1-2, reads DTGVSQNPRHKITKRGQNVTFRCDPISEHNRLYWYRQTLGQGPEFLTYFQNEAQLEKSRLLSDRFSAERPKGSFSTLEIQRTEQGDSAMYLCASILTTDSPSGYTFGSGTRLTVV.

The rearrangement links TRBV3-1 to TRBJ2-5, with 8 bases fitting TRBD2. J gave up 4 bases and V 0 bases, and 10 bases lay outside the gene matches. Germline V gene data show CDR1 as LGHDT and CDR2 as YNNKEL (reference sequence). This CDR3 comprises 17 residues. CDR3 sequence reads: CASSQESSGTSRETQYF. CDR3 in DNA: TGTGCCAGCAGCCAAGAGTCCTCCGGGACTAGTAGAGAGACCCAGTACTTC.

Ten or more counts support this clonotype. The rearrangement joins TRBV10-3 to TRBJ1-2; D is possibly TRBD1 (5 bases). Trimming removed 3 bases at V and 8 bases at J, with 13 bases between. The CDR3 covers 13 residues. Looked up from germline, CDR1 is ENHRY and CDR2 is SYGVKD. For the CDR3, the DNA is TGTGCCATCAGTGAACGACAGATCTACGGCTACACCTTC. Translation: CAISERQIYGYTF.

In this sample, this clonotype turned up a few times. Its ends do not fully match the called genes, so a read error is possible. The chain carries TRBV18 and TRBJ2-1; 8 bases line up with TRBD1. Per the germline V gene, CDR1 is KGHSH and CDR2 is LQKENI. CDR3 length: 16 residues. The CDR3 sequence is CASSPSARTGNVFGVF. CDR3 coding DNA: TGTGCCAGCTCACCGTCGGCCCGGACAGGGAATGTTTTTGGGGTCTTC.

Written as DNA, the CDR3 is TGTGCCAGCAGTGAGACAGGGGAGAACACTGAAGCTTTCTTT. Translated: CASSETGENTEAFF. The gene calls are TRBV6-4 and TRBJ1-1, with 8 bases aligning to TRBD1. Germline-derived CDR1 and CDR2 are MRHNA and SNTAGT. There are 14 residues in the CDR3. The ends lost 3 bases at V and 1 base at J; junction bases unmatched: 1.

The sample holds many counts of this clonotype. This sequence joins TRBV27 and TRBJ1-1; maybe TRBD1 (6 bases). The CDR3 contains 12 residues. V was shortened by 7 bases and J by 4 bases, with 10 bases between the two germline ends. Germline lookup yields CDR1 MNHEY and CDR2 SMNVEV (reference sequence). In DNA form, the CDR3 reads TGTGCCAGCAAAACAGGGTTCACTGAAGCTTTCTTT. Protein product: CASKTGFTEAFF.